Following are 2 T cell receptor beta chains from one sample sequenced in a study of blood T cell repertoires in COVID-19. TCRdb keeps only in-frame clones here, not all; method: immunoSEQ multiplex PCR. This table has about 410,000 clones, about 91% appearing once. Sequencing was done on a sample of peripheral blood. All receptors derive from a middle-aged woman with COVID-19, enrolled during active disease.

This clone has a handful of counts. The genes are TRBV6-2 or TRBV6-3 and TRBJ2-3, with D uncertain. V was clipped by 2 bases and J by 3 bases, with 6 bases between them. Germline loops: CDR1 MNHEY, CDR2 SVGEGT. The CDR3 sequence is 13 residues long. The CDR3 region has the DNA TGTGCCAGCAGTTACGTAGAAACAGATACGCAGTATTTT. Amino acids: CASSYVETDTQYF.

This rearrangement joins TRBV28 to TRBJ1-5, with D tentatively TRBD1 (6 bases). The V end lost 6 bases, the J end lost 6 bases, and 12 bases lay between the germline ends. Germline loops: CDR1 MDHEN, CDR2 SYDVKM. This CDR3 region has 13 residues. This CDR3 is CASSLVGGQPQHF. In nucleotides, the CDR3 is TGTGCCAGCAGCCTAGTAGGGGGTCAGCCCCAGCATTTT.